These T cell receptor beta chains were read from a single sample in a study of cytomegalovirus exposure and HLA in healthy donors. Sequencing used immunoSEQ multiplex PCR; TCRdb keeps in-frame clones, though not all of them. The profile shows over 100,000 clones, around 80% of them singletons. The sequenced material came from PBMCs. These receptors were taken from a man aged 25 to 40 in good health and CMV-seropositive. CDR3s include the opening cysteine and the closing phenylalanine or tryptophan. D genes are given only for firm matches. Rows may omit the clone size; those that give it use once, few, many or a size class.

TRBJ2-7	TRBV7-6	TRBD2	.	CASSLNRGGQYF	TGTGCCAGCAGCTTAAACCGGGGGGGGCAGTACTTC
TRBJ2-1	TRBV6-4	TRBD2	.	CASSDSASGGFNEQFF	TGTGCCAGCAGTGACTCGGCTAGCGGGGGGTTCAATGAGCAGTTCTTC
TRBJ2-7	TRBV5-4	.	.	CASKEGGNSYEQYF	TGTGCCAGTAAGGAGGGGGGGAATTCCTACGAGCAGTACTTC
TRBJ1-1	TRBV19	TRBD1	.	CASDRGSTEAFF	TGTGCCTCGGACAGGGGGAGCACTGAAGCTTTCTTT
TRBJ2-2	TRBV9	TRBD2	.	CASSFTSGENTGELFF	TGTGCCAGCAGCTTCACTAGCGGGGAGAACACCGGGGAGCTGTTTTTT
TRBJ1-2	TRBV5-6	TRBD1	.	CASRPGTGESRYGYTF	TGTGCCAGCAGACCGGGGACAGGGGAGAGTAGGTATGGCTACACCTTC
TRBJ2-7	TRBV6-4	.	.	CASSDKVFGEQYF	TGTGCCAGCAGTGATAAAGTATTCGGCGAGCAGTACTTC
TRBJ1-1	TRBV4-3	.	.	CASSLSENTEAFF	TGCGCCAGCAGCCTTAGCGAAAACACTGAAGCTTTCTTT
TRBJ2-5	TRBV5-4	.	.	CASSQDWAQETQYF	TGTGCCAGCAGCCAGGACTGGGCACAAGAGACCCAGTACTTC
TRBJ1-1	TRBV28	TRBD1	.	CASSLTGGDTEAFF	TGTGCCAGCAGTTTGACAGGGGGTGACACTGAAGCTTTCTTT
TRBJ2-7	TRBV7-9	TRBD2	.	CASSLNDGGKSSYEQYF	TGTGCCAGCAGCCTAAACGACGGGGGGAAGAGTTCCTACGAGCAGTACTTC
TRBJ2-1	TRBV5-1	.	.	CASSLAPTYNEQFF	TGCGCCAGCAGCTTGGCCCCCACCTACAATGAGCAGTTCTTC
TRBJ2-5	TRBV5-5	.	once	CASSFRGFYQETQYF	TGTGCCAGCAGCTTTCGAGGTTTTTATCAAGAGACCCAGTACTTC